This entry lists 18 T cell receptor beta chains sequenced from one sample in a study of memory CD4+ T cells and cytomegalovirus serostatus (dated by TCRdb to about 2019). Receptor libraries were prepared by the immunoSEQ multiplex PCR assay. TCRdb took over this immuneACCESS table, retaining in-frame rearrangements with V and J assigned. Such tables are incomplete; in checked studies, under half of the missing clones stem from an unresolved V gene, and the remainder is unexplained. Across this sample there are about 44,000 clones, with approximately 80% seen only once. Of the sample, roughly 1.1% falls within the top ten clones. A FACSAria II was used to sort memory CD4+ T cells, defined as single viable CD3+CD4+CD8-CD45RO+ cells. Sequences were obtained from memory CD4+ T cells from blood. Receptors originate from an adult in good health and CMV-seronegative.

This clone was counted between two and nine times. The chain recombines TRBV5-1 with TRBJ2-5; D might be TRBD1 or TRBD2, each matching 5 bases. CDR3 length: 14 amino acids. V shed 5 bases and J shed 2 bases, with 13 bases lying between them. Germline CDR1 and CDR2: SGHRS and YFSETQ. The CDR3 nucleotides read TGCGCCAGCAGGCCCGGGACGGCACAAGAGACCCAGTACTTC. This codes for CASRPGTAQETQYF.

This chain connects TRBV5-5 to TRBJ1-2; no firm D call. The germline gives CDR1 SGHKS, CDR2 YYEKEE (reference sequence). Trimming removed 4 bases at V and 4 bases at J, with 14 bases between. This CDR3 has 14 residues. Written as DNA, the CDR3 is TGTGCCAGCAGCGCCCAGGCGGCTGGCTATGGCTACACCTTC. It codes for CASSAQAAGYGYTF.

The chain is built from TRBV7-9 and TRBJ2-3; TRBD2 matches 7 bases. This CDR3 has 14 residues. Trimming cost V 2 bases and J 4 bases; bases outside gene matches: 3. Germline assignment: CDR1 SEHNR and CDR2 FQNEAQ (reference sequence). The CDR3 is CASSLQGGADTQYF. CDR3 coding DNA: TGTGCCAGCAGCTTACAGGGAGGGGCAGATACGCAGTATTTT.

The rearrangement joins TRBV18 to TRBJ1-2; D remains ambiguous. Germline V gene data show CDR1 as KGHSH and CDR2 as LQKENI. The V gene lost 4 bases and the J gene lost 8 bases, with 14 bases spanning the gap. There are 13 residues in the CDR3. Here the CDR3 reads CASSLGWGWGYTF. DNA of the CDR3: TGTGCCAGCTCACTCGGATGGGGATGGGGCTACACCTTC.

CDR3 in DNA: TGTGCCACCCAACGAGGGGAGGGCCGCTTCAATGAGCAGTTCTTC. This gives the protein CATQRGEGRFNEQFF. The V gene is TRBV10-3, the J gene TRBJ2-1; TRBD2 agrees at 7 bases. Germline V lookup: CDR1 ENHRY, CDR2 SYGVKD. The V segment lost 10 bases and the J segment 6 bases; nucleotides outside the gene matches: 15. The CDR3 loop spans 15 amino acids.

The chain employs TRBV5-1 and TRBJ2-2; no clear D. This CDR3 is 14 amino acids long. Germline V CDR1 and CDR2: SGHRS, YFSETQ. The V and J ends lost 3 bases and 2 bases respectively, with 8 bases between them. The CDR3 nucleotides read TGCGCCAGCAGCTCCCTAGGCAACACCGGGGAGCTGTTTTTT. Its translation: CASSSLGNTGELFF.

CDR3 sequence: CASSWANVLGTDTQYF. The CDR3 DNA is TGTGCCAGCAGCTGGGCCAATGTATTAGGCACAGATACGCAGTATTTT. The chain uses TRBV11-2 and TRBJ2-3; D uncertain. CDR1 is SGHAT, CDR2 FQNNGV, per germline. The CDR3 length is 16 residues. Deletions cut 4 bases from V and 1 base from J, with 15 bases between.

This chain connects TRBV11-2 to TRBJ2-4; D is tentatively TRBD1 or TRBD2 (6 bases each). Trimming took off 6 bases at V and 1 base at J, with 19 bases between the two ends. Germline V gene sequence: CDR1 SGHAT, CDR2 FQNNGV. The CDR3 covers 17 residues. The CDR3 DNA sequence: TGTGCCAGCAGTTTCTTCCCTCGAGGGGGGGCCAAAAACATTCAGTACTTC. Translating gives CASSFFPRGGAKNIQYF.

In the case of this clone: Other DNA sequences in the same sample also yield this CDR3. The chain is built from TRBV18 and TRBJ1-2, with D tentatively TRBD1 (6 bases). CDR1 and CDR2 from the germline V gene are KGHSH and LQKENI. Between the trimmed V and J ends, which lost 3 bases and 8 bases, there was a span of 13 bases. The CDR3 is made up of 13 amino acids. CDR3 nucleotides: TGTGCCAGCTCACCTTCGGACAGCAGAGGCTACACCTTC. Protein product: CASSPSDSRGYTF.

This clone was seen only once. The V and J genes are TRBV7-8 and TRBJ1-2, with a weak D call TRBD1 (5 bases). Germline loops: CDR1 SGHVS, CDR2 FQNEAQ. The CDR3 is 16 amino acids. Between the trimmed V and J ends, which lost 0 bases and 7 bases, there was a span of 18 bases. The CDR3 DNA reads as TGTGCCAGCAGCTTAGCGCGGGGGGGATCGGGGAGTGGCTACACCTTC. Protein sequence: CASSLARGGSGSGYTF.

Details on this clone: The junction does not match germline at one end; this may be a read error. CDR3: CASSLLAWETQYF. CDR3 bases: TGTGCTAGCAGCTTACTAGCGTGGGAGACCCAGTACTTC. This chain joins TRBV7-7 and TRBJ2-5; 7 bases are a match to TRBD2. Germline lookup yields CDR1 SSHAT and CDR2 FNYEAQ (reference sequence). The CDR3 has 13 residues.

J is TRBJ1-3 and V is TRBV29-1; possible D gene TRBD1, 5 bases. V gave up 1 base and J gave up 0 bases, with 10 bases separating them. Germline V gene lookup returns CDR1 SQVTM and CDR2 ANQGSEA. The CDR3 length is 15 residues. The CDR3 reads CSVEGGGISGNTIYF. The CDR3 DNA is TGCAGCGTTGAAGGGGGGGGGATCTCTGGAAACACCATATATTTT. The complete variable domain, with remaining parts taken from reference TRBV29-1 and TRBJ1-3, reads SAVISQKPSRDICQRGTSLTIQCQVDSQVTMMFWYRQQPGQSLTLIATANQGSEATYESGFVIDKFPISRPNLTFSTLTVSNMSPEDSSIYLCSVEGGGISGNTIYFGEGSWLTVV.

The chain combines TRBV7-9 with TRBJ1-4; tentatively, D is TRBD1 (6 bases). Looked up from germline, CDR1 is SEHNR and CDR2 is FQNEAQ (reference sequence). The CDR3 has 18 amino acids. Between the trimmed V and J ends, which lost 0 bases and 7 bases, there was a span of 21 bases. CDR3 residues: CASSLAPARGGASEKLFF. The CDR3 DNA reads as TGTGCCAGCAGCTTAGCCCCGGCGCGTGGGGGCGCTTCTGAAAAACTGTTTTTT.

CDR3 nucleotide sequence: TGTGCCAGCAGTAACGAGCGGCTACAAGAGACCCAGTACTTC. This translates into CASSNERLQETQYF. The chain combines TRBV6-4 with TRBJ2-5; D is perhaps TRBD2 (5 bases). Trimming took off 5 bases at V and 2 bases at J, with 12 bases between the two ends. This CDR3 is built from 14 residues. CDR1 and CDR2 from the germline V gene are MRHNA and SNTAGT.

J is TRBJ1-4 and V is TRBV11-2, with 11 bases fitting TRBD1. The V gene's germline CDR1 is SGHAT and CDR2 FQNNGV. Trimming cost V 5 bases and J 8 bases; bases outside gene matches: 7. The CDR3 runs to 15 residues. DNA of the CDR3: TGTGCCAGCAGCACGGGACAGGGGGTTTTGGAAAAACTGTTTTTT. Protein: CASSTGQGVLEKLFF.

This sequence joins TRBV7-7 and TRBJ2-5; no reliable D call. Germline V gene sequence: CDR1 SSHAT, CDR2 FNYEAQ (reference sequence). The CDR3 is 14 amino acids. V was clipped by 5 bases and J by 5 bases, with 15 bases between them. CDR3: CASSQNGPGETQYF. For the CDR3, the DNA is TGTGCCAGCAGCCAAAATGGGCCCGGGGAGACCCAGTACTTC.

V gene TRBV7-2 combines with J gene TRBJ1-5; D is unclear. V dropped 1 base and J dropped 6 bases, with 10 bases sitting between them. CDR3 length equals 14 residues. The V gene's germline CDR1 is SGHTA and CDR2 FQGNSA. The CDR3 is CASSLGPNFQPQHF. The CDR3 nucleotides read TGTGCCAGCAGCTTAGGGCCGAATTTTCAGCCCCAGCATTTT.

The rearrangement links TRBV2 to TRBJ2-7; 7 bases match TRBD1. CDR3 length: 14 amino acids. CDR1 and CDR2 (germline): SNHLY, FYNNEI. The junction had 8 bases not matched to a gene; V was cut back by 7 bases and J by 2 bases. DNA for the CDR3: TGTGCCAGCATCCCCGGGACAGTGGCCTACGAGCAGTACTTC. Translating gives CASIPGTVAYEQYF.